Listed below are T cell receptor beta chains from one sample, sequenced in a study of CXCR3-negative and CXCR3-positive naive CD8 T cells. One entry per CDR3 protein, without DNA, is what TCRdb gives after re-calling the 5' RACE reads. The sample's table shows approximately 52,000 distinct CDR3 sequences. The sequenced sample was memory CD8+ T cells from blood. These receptors came from a human donor in good health. Some clones in this sample may be carry-over from other donors' samples. CDR3s include the opening cysteine and the closing phenylalanine or tryptophan.

v_call	j_call	cdr3_aa
TRBV5-1	TRBJ2-5	CASSLSGAETQYF
TRBV29-1	TRBJ2-3	CSVEAGPGEDTQYF
TRBV19	TRBJ2-7	CASRDHRELGEQYF
TRBV3-1	TRBJ2-1	CASSPLGEGNNEQFF
TRBV11-2	TRBJ2-1	CASSARDSYSSYNEQFF
TRBV28	TRBJ2-6	CASSVGEISGANVLTF
TRBV29-1	TRBJ2-1	CSVETPRGEQFF
TRBV28	TRBJ1-3	CASSFASGSGNTIYF
TRBV7-9	TRBJ2-1	CASFSGNAEQFF
TRBV15	TRBJ2-1	CATSATRNYNEQFF
TRBV20-1	TRBJ2-3	CSASTPFRSWSTDTQYF
TRBV27	TRBJ2-1	CASSLIQTGSYNEQFF
TRBV20-1	TRBJ2-3	CSARDAPVVSTDTQYF
TRBV21-1	TRBJ2-5	CASSNTPASGRVKTQYF
TRBV6-6	TRBJ2-1	CASSAQGSNEQFF
TRBV7-6	TRBJ2-1	CASSPDGYNEQFF